This is a list of T cell receptor beta chains from one sample in a study of graft-versus-host responses after intestinal transplantation. Generated by immunoSEQ multiplex PCR, the TCRdb table keeps only in-frame clones and is missing some. Of around 88,000 clones listed, under 85% are singletons. No antigen is known for these receptors. Sequences were derived from unstimulated CD8+ T cells sorted from spleen or lymph node cells, sampled before intestinal transplant. The receptors here all came from a human donor who received an intestinal transplant. Both conserved end residues are part of each CDR3. Each record gives: CDR3 DNA, CDR3 protein, clone size, V gene, J gene, D gene. The D gene is left open where the match is weak. Some rows mark clone size as missing; the rest say once, few, many or name a class of expanded clone.

TGTGCCAGCAGCAGTACGGGAGGTGAGCAGTTCTTC	CASSSTGGEQFF	NA	TRBV6-1	TRBJ2-1	TRBD2
TGTGCCAGTCACTACAGGGACCCCTACGAGCAGTACTTC	CASHYRDPYEQYF	NA	TRBV6-5	TRBJ2-7	NA
TGTGCCAGCAGCTTAGGGGAGGGCTATGGCTACACCTTC	CASSLGEGYGYTF	once	TRBV5-4	TRBJ1-2	NA
TGTGCTAGCAGCTTTTCGGGCGCGGGGGAAGAGACCCAGTACTTC	CASSFSGAGEETQYF	NA	TRBV7-7	TRBJ2-5	TRBD2
TGCGCCAGCAGCTTGGGCGTCTCCGGGACAGGGATCCACGAGCAGTACTTC	CASSLGVSGTGIHEQYF	few	TRBV5-1	TRBJ2-7	TRBD1
TGTGCCAGCAGTTTTCCCGGGGTAGCGGGGCTCGAGCAGTACTTC	CASSFPGVAGLEQYF	NA	TRBV28	TRBJ2-7	TRBD2
TGTGCCAGCAGCGTCGGTAGACACGAGCAGTACTTC	CASSVGRHEQYF	NA	TRBV5-8	TRBJ2-7	NA
TGTGCCAGCAGCTTATTGGGGTCAACTGAAGCTTTCTTT	CASSLLGSTEAFF	NA	TRBV7-3	TRBJ1-1	NA
TGCGCCAGCAGCCAAGCGGGAGGGCCTGGAGATACGCAGTATTTT	CASSQAGGPGDTQYF	NA	TRBV4-1	TRBJ2-3	TRBD2
TGTGCCAGCAGCCACATGGGGGGCGGTGTTCCCGGGGAGCTGTTTTTT	CASSHMGGGVPGELFF	NA	TRBV7-2	TRBJ2-2	NA
TGTGCCAGCAGCTTAGAGGCAGGGCAAGCCTACGAGCAGTACTTC	CASSLEAGQAYEQYF	NA	TRBV7-9	TRBJ2-7	NA
TGCGCCAGCAGCTCGATAGTAGGACCGAACACTGAAGCTTTCTTT	CASSSIVGPNTEAFF	NA	TRBV5-1	TRBJ1-1	NA
TGTGCCAGCAACAGTGGACAGGGGAGCTCCTACGAGCAGTACTTC	CASNSGQGSSYEQYF	NA	TRBV2	TRBJ2-7	TRBD1
TGTGCCAGCAGTGAAGGGACAGGGGGCACTGAAGCTTTCTTT	CASSEGTGGTEAFF	few	TRBV6-1	TRBJ1-1	TRBD1
TGCGCCAGCAGCCTTATAATGACAGAGTATGGTGAGCAGTACTTC	CASSLIMTEYGEQYF	NA	TRBV4-1	TRBJ2-7	NA
TGTGCCAGTAGTATAGATCCACCGACAGGGATTTACTACGAGCAGTACTTC	CASSIDPPTGIYYEQYF	NA	TRBV19	TRBJ2-7	TRBD1
TGTGCCAGCAGCTACCCATTTCAGGAGGGCCCCCACGAGCAGTACTTC	CASSYPFQEGPHEQYF	NA	TRBV5-4	TRBJ2-7	NA
TGTGCCAGCAGCAAGGGCGGGGACTGTAACACCGGGGAGCTGTTTTTT	CASSKGGDCNTGELFF	NA	TRBV21-1	TRBJ2-2	NA
TGCGCCAGCAGCCAAGAGGGAGTAACTAGCGGTCACAATGAGCAGTTCTTC	CASSQEGVTSGHNEQFF	NA	TRBV4-1	TRBJ2-1	TRBD2
TGTGCCAGCAGTTGGGGGGAGGAACACAATGAGCAGTTCTTC	CASSWGEEHNEQFF	NA	TRBV27	TRBJ2-1	NA
TGTGCCAGCAGTTTATACGGGCCCCCGGCAACGTACATTCAGTACTTC	CASSLYGPPATYIQYF	NA	TRBV27	TRBJ2-4	NA
TGTGCCAGCAGCCCCGCCAGGGTCAATTCACCCCTCCACTTT	CASSPARVNSPLHF	NA	TRBV7-9	TRBJ1-6	NA
TGCGCCAGCAGCCAAGTTGGGGCGGGGAGGGGAGAGACCCAGTACTTC	CASSQVGAGRGETQYF	NA	TRBV4-1	TRBJ2-5	TRBD2
TGTGCCAGCAGTGATTTCAGGGCAGAAGATACGCAGTATTTT	CASSDFRAEDTQYF	NA	TRBV2	TRBJ2-3	NA
TGTGCCATCAGTGAGTCCTCTAGCGGGGGAACCTACGAGCAGTACTTC	CAISESSSGGTYEQYF	once	TRBV10-3	TRBJ2-7	TRBD2
TGTGCCAGCAGTTTAGGCGGGGTGTCCTACAATGAGCAGTTCTTC	CASSLGGVSYNEQFF	NA	TRBV27	TRBJ2-1	NA
TGCGCCAGCAGCTCTGGACACTTAAGGGATGAGCAGTTCTTC	CASSSGHLRDEQFF	NA	TRBV5-1	TRBJ2-1	NA
TGTGCTAGTGGTTTGGTTGGTTCGGGGACTGAGCAGTTCTTC	CASGLVGSGTEQFF	NA	TRBV12-5	TRBJ2-1	NA
TGCGCCAGCAGTGAGGGGACAGGGGGGTACGAGCAGTACTTC	CASSEGTGGYEQYF	few	TRBV10-2	TRBJ2-7	TRBD1
TGTGCCAGCAGTTTTGCACAGGAGGGCCCCTACGAGCAGTACTTC	CASSFAQEGPYEQYF	NA	TRBV28	TRBJ2-7	NA
TGTGCCAGCAGCTTAATCGGGTTGACAGCCGAAGGGGCCACTGAAGCTTTCTTT	CASSLIGLTAEGATEAFF	NA	TRBV7-3	TRBJ1-1	NA
TGTGCCAGCAGCGTAGCTGGGCTAGCGGTATACGAGCAGTACTTC	CASSVAGLAVYEQYF	NA	TRBV13	TRBJ2-7	TRBD2
TGTGCCAGCAGCATCTCTAACTACGAGCAGTACTTC	CASSISNYEQYF	NA	TRBV7-9	TRBJ2-7	NA
TGTGCCTTAGACGCTTCTGGGGCCAACGTCCTGACTTTC	CALDASGANVLTF	once	TRBV30	TRBJ2-6	NA
TGTGCCAGCAGCCCCCCGGGACTAGCGGGGGGGCGGGTCTTCACAGATACGCAGTATTTT	CASSPPGLAGGRVFTDTQYF	NA	TRBV13	TRBJ2-3	TRBD2
TGTGCCAGCAGCCCCCGGGACAGCTCATACAATGAGCAGTTCTTC	CASSPRDSSYNEQFF	once	TRBV27	TRBJ2-1	TRBD1
TGTGCCAGCAGTGACTGTAGGCAGGGGGTTCAGCCCCAGCATTTT	CASSDCRQGVQPQHF	NA	TRBV6-4	TRBJ1-5	TRBD1
TGTGCCACGAGACTGGGCCGCGGGCCTATGGGTGAGCAGTTCTTC	CATRLGRGPMGEQFF	NA	TRBV5-4	TRBJ2-1	NA
TGCAGTGCTCCCCAGGAAAACACCATATATTTT	CSAPQENTIYF	NA	TRBV20-1	TRBJ1-3	NA
TGTGCCAGCAGCCAAAGGGGGGCCGTGGAGACCCAGTACTTC	CASSQRGAVETQYF	NA	TRBV7-2	TRBJ2-5	NA
TGTGCCAGCAGTTACGACAGGGGGCATCAGCCCCAGCATTTT	CASSYDRGHQPQHF	few	TRBV6-6	TRBJ1-5	TRBD1
TGTGCCAGCAGCCCGACACAGGGCCACACTGAAGCTTTCTTT	CASSPTQGHTEAFF	NA	TRBV5-6	TRBJ1-1	NA
TGCGCCAGCGGAGCAGAGGAAGCTTTCTTT	CASGAEEAFF	few	TRBV10-2	TRBJ1-1	NA
TGTGCCAGCAGCTTAGATCGGGGGGGATCCTTCTGGTGGGCTGAAGCTTTCTTT	CASSLDRGGSFWWAEAFF	NA	TRBV11-2	TRBJ1-1	NA
TGTGCCAGCATGATAGGACAGGGGGGCGAGCAGTACTTC	CASMIGQGGEQYF	few	TRBV2	TRBJ2-7	TRBD1
TGCGCCACCTCTAAGGACAGGGCGAACACCGGGGAGCTGTTTTTT	CATSKDRANTGELFF	NA	TRBV10-2	TRBJ2-2	TRBD1
TGCGCCAGCAGCTTGGTCCCTCGGGGTTATGGCTACACCTTC	CASSLVPRGYGYTF	few	TRBV5-1	TRBJ1-2	NA
TGTGCCAGCAGGACAGGCACAGATACGCAGTATTTT	CASRTGTDTQYF	NA	TRBV6-4	TRBJ2-3	NA